This passage covers 29 T cell receptor beta chains from one sample sequenced in a study of cytomegalovirus exposure and HLA in healthy donors. A multiplex PCR was run with 60 Vbeta primers and 13 Jbeta primers. Repertoires were generated with immunoSEQ multiplex PCR, while TCRdb's copy carries only in-frame clones and drops some. Here the sample spans approximately 160,000 clones, roughly 79% being singletons. The material sequenced was PBMCs. The source is a male donor in good health and CMV-seropositive.

The genes are TRBV7-2 and TRBJ2-1; TRBD2 matches at 9 bases. Trimming took 5 bases from V and 3 from J; bases not matched to a gene: 8. CDR1 is SGHTA and CDR2 is FQGNSA in the germline V gene. This CDR3 has 16 amino acids. CDR3 in DNA: TGTGCCAGCAGCCATCGGGCGGGGGGGCACTACAATGAGCAGTTCTTC. It is translated as CASSHRAGGHYNEQFF.

This chain links TRBV9 with TRBJ2-7; 8 bases align to TRBD2. This CDR3 spans 15 amino acids. Germline-derived CDR1 and CDR2 are SGDLS and YYNGEE. J lost 6 bases, V lost 0 bases, and 8 bases had no gene match. CDR3 nucleotides: TGTGCCAGCAGCGTAGGCGGGGGGCCCTCGGGCGAGCAGTACTTC. Protein product: CASSVGGGPSGEQYF.

In this sample, this clone turned up once. V and J are TRBV19 and TRBJ2-7, with 9 positions matching TRBD1. This CDR3 has 12 residues. The germline V gene encodes CDR1 LNHDA and CDR2 SQIVND (reference sequence). The trim removed 3 bases at V and 6 bases at J, leaving 0 bases unmatched. DNA for the CDR3: TGTGCCAGTAGTATGGGACAGGGCGAGCAGTACTTC. Amino acid sequence: CASSMGQGEQYF.

J is TRBJ2-2 and V is TRBV4-1, with 15 bases aligning to TRBD2. Trimming at V came to 6 bases and at J to 2 bases, leaving 7 bases not matched to a gene. This CDR3 is 18 amino acids long. Germline V gene lookup returns CDR1 MGHRA and CDR2 YSYEKL. The CDR3 protein is CASSLQGLAGGNTGELFF. Written as DNA, the CDR3 is TGCGCCAGCAGTCTACAGGGACTAGCGGGGGGAAACACCGGGGAGCTGTTTTTT.

The chain couples TRBV2 to TRBJ2-1; 10 bases map to TRBD1. Germline-derived CDR1 and CDR2 are SNHLY and FYNNEI. This CDR3 spans 15 amino acids. V gave up 1 base and J gave up 8 bases; unmatched junction bases: 5. The CDR3, as DNA: TGTGCCAGCAGTGAAGGGGGACAGGGGTTCGATGAGCAGTTCTTC. This codes for CASSEGGQGFDEQFF.

The chain links TRBV5-1 to TRBJ2-5, with TRBD2 as a possible D gene (5 bases). The germline V and J ends were trimmed by 1 base and 4 bases, with 14 bases remaining between them. Germline CDR1 is SGHRS and CDR2 is YFSETQ. This CDR3 comprises 15 residues. The CDR3 coding sequence is TGCGCCAGCAGCTTGAGGTCGTGGGGAGTAGAGACCCAGTACTTC. Encoded protein: CASSLRSWGVETQYF.

The V and J genes are TRBV7-3 and TRBJ2-1; a possible D gene is TRBD1 (6 bases). CDR1 is SGHTA, CDR2 FQGTGA, per germline. Trimming removed 2 bases at V and 9 bases at J, with 14 bases between. The CDR3 is 14 residues long. CDR3 coding DNA: TGTGCCAGCAGCTTATACGCAGGGGTAGGTGAGCAGTTCTTC. Its protein product is CASSLYAGVGEQFF.

The V and J genes are TRBV4-1 and TRBJ2-7; tentatively, D is TRBD1 (6 bases). This CDR3 comprises 15 residues. The V end was cut by 2 bases, the J end by 3 bases, with 14 bases between. The germline gives CDR1 MGHRA, CDR2 YSYEKL. This CDR3 reads CASSQFLGTNYEQYF. The CDR3 coding sequence is TGCGCCAGCAGCCAATTTCTTGGGACAAACTACGAGCAGTACTTC.

The V call is TRBV2, the J call TRBJ2-3; 9 nucleotides align to TRBD2. Germline CDR1 is SNHLY and CDR2 is FYNNEI. The CDR3 is 14 residues long. Germline trimming cut 6 bases from V and 5 bases from J; bases unmatched to any gene: 6. CDR3 bases: TGTGCCAGCAGGATAGCGGGGGCGGTAGATACGCAGTATTTT. Amino acids: CASRIAGAVDTQYF.

This clone was observed a handful of times. This sequence joins TRBV6-6 and TRBJ1-6; D unresolved. The CDR3 loop spans 16 amino acids. The germline V gene encodes CDR1 MNHNY and CDR2 SVGAGI (reference sequence). Trimming stripped 2 bases from V and 10 bases from J, with 18 bases between. The chain's CDR3 is CASSYGRTGKGSPLHF. Here the CDR3 DNA reads TGTGCCAGCAGTTACGGTAGGACGGGAAAAGGGTCACCCCTCCACTTT.

V is TRBV5-6 and J is TRBJ2-1; the match to TRBD2 covers 11 bases. V trimming: 1 base; J trimming: 5 bases; junction bases outside the gene matches: 2. The CDR3 length is 15 residues. Germline-derived CDR1 and CDR2 are SGHDT and YYEEEE. CDR3 sequence: CASSLTSGGNNEQFF. CDR3 sequence (DNA): TGTGCCAGCAGCTTGACTAGCGGGGGCAACAATGAGCAGTTCTTC.

This clone was counted ten times or more. J is TRBJ2-1 and V is TRBV19, with 9 bases that match TRBD1. CDR1 and CDR2 from the germline V gene are LNHDA and SQIVND (reference sequence). This CDR3 comprises 12 residues. Losses at the gene ends were 8 bases for V and 5 bases for J; bases not matched to a gene: 1. The CDR3 loop is CASGQGNNEQFF. The CDR3 DNA sequence: TGTGCCAGTGGACAGGGGAACAATGAGCAGTTCTTC.

This chain uses TRBV5-4 with TRBJ1-2; D perhaps matches TRBD1 (6 bases). The CDR3 is 13 residues long. V was shortened by 4 bases and J by 2 bases, with 9 bases between the two germline ends. Germline CDR1 SGHNT, CDR2 YYREEE (reference sequence). The CDR3 DNA is TGTGCCAGCAGCCCCGGACAGAACTATGGCTACACCTTC. Amino acid sequence: CASSPGQNYGYTF.

V and J are TRBV30 and TRBJ2-5; D may be TRBD2 (6 bases). The better agreement between TRBJ2-7 and the DNA end casts doubt on the J call. CDR1 is GTSNPN, CDR2 SVGIG, per germline (reference sequence). The CDR3 covers 13 residues. CDR3 region: CAWSVGGDYEQYF. CDR3 DNA: TGTGCCTGGAGTGTAGGCGGGGACTACGAGCAGTACTTC.

The CDR3 DNA is TGTGCCAGCAGCTGGGGGACAGCAGAGCAGTACTTC. Protein product: CASSWGTAEQYF. The V gene is TRBV5-6, the J gene TRBJ2-7; 7 positions agree with TRBD1. V shed 3 bases, J shed 7 bases, and the junction held 4 bases outside the gene matches. CDR1 is SGHDT, CDR2 YYEEEE, per germline. The CDR3 consists of 12 residues.

The gene calls are TRBV5-4 and TRBJ1-3, with 9 nucleotides matching TRBD1. This CDR3 has 20 amino acids. Germline values: CDR1 SGHNT, CDR2 YYREEE (reference sequence). Unmatched junction bases numbered 15, after V lost 0 bases and J lost 2 bases. CDR3 protein: CASSLDPGTGWADPGNTIYF. The DNA for the CDR3 is TGTGCCAGCAGCTTGGATCCCGGGACAGGGTGGGCTGATCCTGGAAACACCATATATTTT.

The chain carries TRBV7-9 and TRBJ2-1, with 8 bases aligning to TRBD2. The CDR3 consists of 15 residues. V lost 5 bases and J lost 1; bases outside the gene matches: 4. Looked up from germline, CDR1 is SEHNR and CDR2 is FQNEAQ (reference sequence). CDR3 amino acids: CASSRTSRSYNEQFF. The DNA for the CDR3 is TGTGCCAGCAGCAGGACTAGCAGATCCTACAATGAGCAGTTCTTC.

This clone appeared a single time. This rearrangement joins TRBV7-2 to TRBJ2-3; 9 positions match TRBD2. The CDR3 is 15 amino acids. V lost 4 bases, J lost 5 bases, and 7 bases stayed unmatched. The V gene's germline CDR1 is SGHTA and CDR2 FQGNSA. The CDR3 bases are TGTGCCAGCAGCTCTCAGCGGGGGGTTGGAGATACGCAGTATTTT. Translating gives CASSSQRGVGDTQYF.

CDR3 sequence (DNA): TGTGCCAGCAAAGTCGGACAGGCGGTCTACAATGAGCAGTTCTTC. It encodes CASKVGQAVYNEQFF. The J gene is TRBJ2-1, the V gene TRBV27; 7 bases map to TRBD1. V was pared by 7 bases and J by 3 bases, with 9 bases of the junction left unmatched. The CDR3 has 15 residues. CDR1 MNHEY and CDR2 SMNVEV come from the germline V gene (reference sequence).

As concerns this clone: Other nucleotide sequences from this sample produce the same CDR3. The chain links TRBV6-5 to TRBJ1-1; D is unclear. V dropped 2 bases and J dropped 4 bases, with 2 bases sitting between them. Germline V gene data show CDR1 as MNHEY and CDR2 as SVGAGI. The CDR3 is 11 residues long. CDR3 sequence reads: CASSYLTEAFF. The CDR3 nucleotides are TGTGCCAGCAGTTACCTCACTGAAGCTTTCTTT.

In its sample, this clone was seen a few times. The gene calls are TRBV10-2 and TRBJ2-1; 9 nucleotides match TRBD2. Germline V CDR1 and CDR2: WSHSY, SAAADI. The J segment lost 7 bases and the V segment lost 6 bases, leaving 4 bases of the junction unmatched. The CDR3 length is 13 residues. The CDR3 sequence: CASRPGLANEQFF. In DNA form, the CDR3 reads TGCGCCAGCAGGCCGGGACTAGCAAATGAGCAGTTCTTC.

The J gene is TRBJ2-7, the V gene TRBV5-1; the D gene is possibly TRBD1 (6 bases). The V end lost 5 bases, the J end lost 1 base, and 16 bases lay between the germline ends. Germline CDR1 is SGHRS and CDR2 is YFSETQ. The CDR3 runs to 15 residues. This CDR3 reads CASRLDRTPSYEQYF. The DNA for the CDR3 is TGCGCCAGCAGACTCGACAGGACCCCATCCTACGAGCAGTACTTC. Together with reference TRBV5-1 and TRBJ2-7, the CDR3 gives the full variable domain: KAGVTQTPRYLIKTRGQQVTLSCSPISGHRSVSWYQQTPGQGLQFLFEYFSETQRNKGNFPGRFSGRQFSNSRSEMNVSTLELGDSALYLCASRLDRTPSYEQYFGPGTRLTVT.

The rearrangement uses TRBV6-5 and TRBJ1-2; 7 nucleotides line up with TRBD1. Trimming took 4 bases from V and 3 from J; bases not matched to a gene: 5. The CDR3 extends over 14 amino acids. The germline gives CDR1 MNHEY, CDR2 SVGAGI. The CDR3 loop reads CASSSTGPDYGYTF. The CDR3 DNA is TGTGCCAGCAGTTCGACAGGGCCGGACTATGGCTACACCTTC.

This clone appeared once. V and J are TRBV7-3 and TRBJ2-2, with D hard to call. V gave up 1 base and J gave up 4 bases, with 7 bases separating them. Germline assignment: CDR1 SGHTA and CDR2 FQGTGA. The CDR3 covers 14 residues. For the CDR3, the DNA is TGTGCCAGCAGCTTAATGGCCACCACCGGGGAGCTGTTTTTT. Translated: CASSLMATTGELFF.

Remarks on this clone: Other nucleotide sequences from this sample produce the same CDR3. This chain joins TRBV5-1 and TRBJ2-7; TRBD2 might be the D (6 bases). The germline gives CDR1 SGHRS, CDR2 YFSETQ. CDR3 length: 11 residues. Trimming stripped 4 bases from V and 7 bases from J, with 9 bases between. CDR3 loop: CASSLGGEQYF. In nucleotides, the CDR3 is TGCGCCAGCAGCCTTGGGGGGGAGCAGTACTTC.

The genes are TRBV6-5 and TRBJ1-2, with D possibly matching TRBD1 (6 bases). The CDR3 has 12 amino acids. Per germline, CDR1 MNHEY and CDR2 SVGAGI. Trimming took 6 bases from V and 7 from J, leaving 12 bases between them. CDR3 coding DNA: TGTGCCAGCAGCCGAACAGGGACTGGCTACACCTTC. The encoded protein is CASSRTGTGYTF.

The rearrangement uses TRBV11-2 and TRBJ2-7, with D uncertain. Germline V lookup: CDR1 SGHAT, CDR2 FQNNGV. Between the trimmed V and J ends, which lost 1 base and 0 bases, there was a span of 10 bases. CDR3 length: 15 residues. The CDR3 protein is CASSLGRLSSYEQYF. In nucleotides, the CDR3 is TGTGCCAGCAGCTTAGGGCGGCTAAGCTCCTACGAGCAGTACTTC.

This clone appeared once. The chain uses TRBV6-1 and TRBJ2-7, with D unclear. Germline V lookup: CDR1 MNHNS, CDR2 SASEGT. Trimming stripped 3 bases from V and 9 bases from J, with 9 bases between. This CDR3 has 11 amino acids. The CDR3 sequence is CASSDRGAQYF. The CDR3 nucleotides are TGTGCCAGCAGTGACCGAGGAGCGCAGTACTTC.

This clone was observed a few times. The chain carries TRBV5-1 and TRBJ1-4; D perhaps matches TRBD1 (6 bases). Trimming removed 2 bases from V and 8 bases from J, with 19 bases in between. CDR3 length equals 16 residues. Looked up from germline, CDR1 is SGHRS and CDR2 is YFSETQ. The chain's CDR3 is CASSFLAGASKEKLFF. CDR3 DNA: TGCGCCAGCAGCTTTCTTGCGGGGGCGTCGAAAGAAAAACTGTTTTTT.